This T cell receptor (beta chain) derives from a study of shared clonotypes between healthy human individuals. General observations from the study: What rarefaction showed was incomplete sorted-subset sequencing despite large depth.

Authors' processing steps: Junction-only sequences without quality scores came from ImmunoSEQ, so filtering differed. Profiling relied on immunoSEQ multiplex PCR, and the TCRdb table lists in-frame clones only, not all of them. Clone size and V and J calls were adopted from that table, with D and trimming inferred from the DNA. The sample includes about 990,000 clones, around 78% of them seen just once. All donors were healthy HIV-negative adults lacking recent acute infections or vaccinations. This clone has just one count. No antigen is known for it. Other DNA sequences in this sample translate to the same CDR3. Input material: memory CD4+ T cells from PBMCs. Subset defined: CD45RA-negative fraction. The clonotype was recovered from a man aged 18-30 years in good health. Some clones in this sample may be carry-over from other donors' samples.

CDR3 nucleotides: TGTGCCAGCAGCTCGACAGGAGTCGGAAACACCATATATTTT. This encodes CASSSTGVGNTIYF. The rearrangement links TRBV28 to TRBJ1-3, with a tentative D call TRBD1 (6 bases). From germline, CDR1 is MDHEN and CDR2 SYDVKM. With 6 bases removed from V and 4 bases from J, the gap between germline ends came to 13 bases. CDR3 size: 14 residues.